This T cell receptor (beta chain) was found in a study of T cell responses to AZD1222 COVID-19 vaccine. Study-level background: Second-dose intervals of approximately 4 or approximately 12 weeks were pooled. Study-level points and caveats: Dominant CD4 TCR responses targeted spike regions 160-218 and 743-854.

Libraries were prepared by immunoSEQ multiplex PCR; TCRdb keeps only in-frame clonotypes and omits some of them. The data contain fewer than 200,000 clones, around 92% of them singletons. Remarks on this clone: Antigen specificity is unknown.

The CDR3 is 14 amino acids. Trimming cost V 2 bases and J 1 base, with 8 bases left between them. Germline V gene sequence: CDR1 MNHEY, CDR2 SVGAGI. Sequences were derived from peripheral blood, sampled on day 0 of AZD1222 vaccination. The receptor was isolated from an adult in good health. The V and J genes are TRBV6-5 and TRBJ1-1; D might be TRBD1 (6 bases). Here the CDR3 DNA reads TGTGCCAGCAGTTACGAGGGGGGGAACACTGAAGCTTTCTTT. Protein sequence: CASSYEGGNTEAFF.